This passage covers 18 T cell receptor beta chains from one sample sequenced in a study of T cell repertoires in aging, cancer and after chemotherapy. A mixed TRB-A/B primer pool amplified rearranged TRB by multiplex touch-down PCR. Using its own MiXCR run on the multiplex PCR reads, TCRdb lists one record per CDR3 protein. Of roughly 3,800 distinct CDR3 sequences listed, around 30% were seen once; the top ten hold about 20%. TCR beta rearrangements were amplified from peripheral blood genomic DNA. Sample: blood. These receptors were taken from a human donor with a solid tumor.

This clonotype is labeled medium-sized (0.01 to 0.1%). V is TRBV6-5 and J is TRBJ2-7; tentatively, D is TRBD1 (5 bases). The germline V and J ends were trimmed by 6 bases and 6 bases, with 21 bases remaining between them. The CDR3 loop spans 15 amino acids. Per germline, CDR1 MNHEY and CDR2 SVGAGI. CDR3 DNA: TGTGCCAGCAGCCGACCTCGGGCAGGGAATAGCGAGCAGTACTTC. This sequence encodes CASSRPRAGNSEQYF.

The CDR3 spells CASSLVSDRTYEQYF. Here the CDR3 DNA reads TGTGCCAGCAGCTTAGTTTCGGACAGGACCTACGAGCAGTACTTC. The V call is TRBV11-1, the J call TRBJ2-7; 7 nucleotides align to TRBD1. Unmatched junction bases numbered 5, after V lost 1 base and J lost 2 bases. Germline lookup yields CDR1 SGHAT and CDR2 FQDESV (reference sequence). The CDR3 consists of 15 residues.

This clonotype has a handful of counts. The chain carries TRBV6-1 and TRBJ1-5; a weak D match, TRBD1 (5 bases). The CDR3 totals 18 residues. Germline V gene sequence: CDR1 MNHNS, CDR2 SASEGT. Between the trimmed V and J ends, which lost 6 bases and 0 bases, there was a span of 21 bases. In nucleotides, the CDR3 is TGTGCCAGCAGCTCCGGAGGGGCCGGACTGGATAGCAATCAGCCCCAGCATTTT. Protein product: CASSSGGAGLDSNQPQHF.

This clonotype was found a few times. This chain connects TRBV5-1 to TRBJ2-1; possible D gene TRBD2, 7 bases. The CDR3 covers 15 residues. The V gene lost 1 base and the J gene lost 9 bases, with 17 bases spanning the gap. Germline values: CDR1 SGHRS, CDR2 YFSETQ. The CDR3 nucleotides read TGCGCCAGCAGCTTGTTCGCGGGCGCGGGGGCTGAGCAGTTCTTC. It is translated as CASSLFAGAGAEQFF.

Comment on this clonotype: The junction does not match germline at one end; this may be a read error. This chain joins TRBV5-4 and TRBJ2-7; TRBD2 agrees at 8 bases. CDR3 length: 19 amino acids. CDR1 is SGHNT, CDR2 YYREEE, per germline (reference sequence). CDR3 amino acids: CASSLAGGVHGQWSFEQYF. In DNA form, the CDR3 reads TGTGCCAGCAGCTTGGCCGGGGGGGTGCATGGGCAATGGTCCTTCGAGCAGTACTTC.

This CDR3 reads CASSPSRATNEKLFF. The DNA for the CDR3 is TGTGCCAGCTCCCCGTCCAGGGCAACTAATGAAAAACTGTTTTTT. This chain uses TRBV18 with TRBJ1-4; D is possibly TRBD1 (5 bases). CDR1 KGHSH and CDR2 LQKENI come from the germline V gene. This CDR3 is built from 15 residues. Trimming pared 6 bases from V and 0 bases from J, leaving 11 bases between.

The J gene is TRBJ2-5, the V gene TRBV5-4, with D perhaps TRBD1 (6 bases). Per germline, CDR1 SGHNT and CDR2 YYREEE (reference sequence). V lost 5 bases, J lost 2 bases, and 10 bases lay in between. The CDR3 runs to 13 residues. Here the CDR3 reads CASRPGTQETQYF. The CDR3, as DNA: TGTGCCAGCAGACCCGGGACACAAGAGACCCAGTACTTC.

This clonotype is large in the sample. The chain employs TRBV12-3 or TRBV12-4 and TRBJ2-1; TRBD1 aligns across 7 bases. With V trimmed by 3 bases and J by 5 bases, 1 base remained unmatched. The CDR3 contains 13 residues. The CDR3 loop is CASSLGQNNEQFF. DNA of the CDR3: TGTGCCAGCAGTTTGGGACAGAACAATGAGCAGTTCTTC.

This clonotype is labeled medium-sized (0.01 to 0.1%). J is TRBJ2-7 and V is TRBV29-1, with a weak D call TRBD1 (6 bases). The germline V gene encodes CDR1 SQVTM and CDR2 ANQGSEA. CDR3 length: 14 amino acids. The V end was cut by 3 bases, the J end by 4 bases, with 16 bases between. The CDR3 DNA is TGCAGCGTTGATTTCGGCAGGGGAGCATACGAGCAGTACTTC. Residues: CSVDFGRGAYEQYF.

This clonotype was detected a few times. The V and J genes are TRBV5-1 and TRBJ1-4, with 7 bases fitting TRBD1. Germline CDR1 reads SGHRS; CDR2 reads YFSETQ. CDR3 length: 16 amino acids. Trimming took 4 bases from V and 4 from J; bases not matched to a gene: 10. This CDR3 reads CASSPRGRDSNEKLFF. The CDR3, as DNA: TGCGCCAGCAGCCCACGTGGGAGGGACAGTAATGAAAAACTGTTTTTT.

J is TRBJ1-1 and V is TRBV20-1; TRBD1 aligns across 7 bases. The germline V gene has CDR1 DFQATT and CDR2 SNEGSKA (reference sequence). This CDR3 spans 15 amino acids. The V segment lost 1 base and the J segment 6 bases; nucleotides outside the gene matches: 11. This chain's CDR3 is CSARGSTGPSAEAFF. In nucleotides, the CDR3 is TGCAGTGCTAGAGGATCGACAGGGCCAAGCGCTGAAGCTTTCTTT.

The rearrangement joins TRBV5-6 to TRBJ2-7; a weak D match, TRBD1 (6 bases). Per germline, CDR1 SGHDT and CDR2 YYEEEE. Trimming removed 2 bases from V and 2 bases from J, with 11 bases in between. CDR3 length: 14 amino acids. CDR3 nucleotide sequence: TGTGCCAGCAGCTTTTGGAACAGGGCCTACGAGCAGTACTTC. It encodes CASSFWNRAYEQYF.

In its sample, this clonotype is medium-sized. The chain recombines TRBV12-3 or TRBV12-4 with TRBJ1-1, with D possibly matching TRBD1 (5 bases). Trimming stripped 5 bases from V and 1 base from J, with 14 bases between. The CDR3 is 15 amino acids. The CDR3 here is CASSPRTRRNTEAFF. Here the CDR3 DNA reads TGTGCCAGCAGTCCGCGGACACGGAGGAACACTGAAGCTTTCTTT.

The sample holds a few counts of this clonotype. The rearrangement uses TRBV18 and TRBJ1-1; 10 nucleotides agree with TRBD1. V shed 0 bases, J shed 0 bases, and the junction held 7 bases outside the gene matches. Germline CDR1 KGHSH, CDR2 LQKENI. The CDR3 is 18 residues long. CDR3 region: CASSPPRGQGTMNTEAFF. The CDR3 bases are TGTGCCAGCTCACCACCGAGGGGACAGGGGACGATGAACACTGAAGCTTTCTTT.

The chain's CDR3 is CASSPPGRGLGYEQYF. The CDR3 bases are TGTGCCAGCTCACCACCGGGCAGGGGGCTCGGCTACGAGCAGTACTTC. V gene TRBV18 combines with J gene TRBJ2-7; 8 positions agree with TRBD1. The CDR3 runs 16 residues. Germline-derived CDR1 and CDR2 are KGHSH and LQKENI. V shed 0 bases, J shed 3 bases, and the junction held 7 bases outside the gene matches.

This clonotype is medium-sized. V and J are TRBV19 and TRBJ2-7; TRBD2 matches at 10 bases. This CDR3 has 15 amino acids. Germline V gene data show CDR1 as LNHDA and CDR2 as SQIVND (reference sequence). The V and J ends lost 7 bases and 0 bases, in that order; junction bases with no gene match: 6. CDR3 in amino acids: CASTEAGGSSYEQYF. DNA of the CDR3: TGTGCCAGTACCGAAGCGGGGGGGAGCTCCTACGAGCAGTACTTC. The whole variable domain, remainder taken from reference TRBV19 and TRBJ2-7, is DGGITQSPKYLFRKEGQNVTLSCEQNLNHDAMYWYRQDPGQGLRLIYYSQIVNDFQKGDIAEGYSVSREKKESFPLTVTSAQKNPTAFYLCASTEAGGSSYEQYFGPGTRLTVT.

This clonotype was seen a handful of times. V usage is TRBV12-3 or TRBV12-4 and J usage is TRBJ1-1; 7 bases map to TRBD1. The CDR3 extends over 15 amino acids. V gave up 5 bases and J gave up 4 bases; unmatched junction bases: 10. Here the CDR3 reads CASSLLQGLGTEAFF. The DNA for the CDR3 is TGTGCCAGCAGTCTCCTACAGGGGCTGGGCACTGAAGCTTTCTTT.

The chain is built from TRBV15 and TRBJ2-5; D call uncertain. V was cut by 4 bases and J by 5 bases, with 14 bases left in between. The germline V gene encodes CDR1 LNHNV and CDR2 YYDKDF (reference sequence). CDR3 length equals 14 residues. Here the CDR3 reads CATSITALWETQYF. CDR3 in DNA: TGTGCCACCAGCATAACCGCCCTTTGGGAGACCCAGTACTTC.